This TCR beta chain was sequenced during a study of blood T cell repertoires in COVID-19. In the study overall: Samples representing acute and convalescent COVID-19 were sourced from the United States, Italy and Spain. T cells, B-cell-depleted T cells, or PBMCs provided the cDNA or gDNA that served as material.

The germline gives CDR1 MDHEN, CDR2 SYDVKM. The V segment lost 10 bases and the J segment 3 bases; nucleotides outside the gene matches: 12. The CDR3 runs to 15 residues. Participants were aged 18 to 89 years from more than 20 US areas. Grouping used clinical history reported by participants in a survey and questionnaire. Sequencing was performed with immunoSEQ multiplex PCR; in TCRdb, only in-frame clones are kept and a portion is missing. This sample has 130,000 to 150,000 clones, with roughly 80% found just once. This receptor was taken from a man between 50 and 59 years old who had recovered from COVID-19. Input material: PBMCs or T cells enriched from blood (not recorded which). This rearrangement joins TRBV28 to TRBJ1-5; 7 positions match TRBD1. The CDR3 reads CATIAPGQLNQPQHF. CDR3 in DNA: TGTGCCACCATAGCCCCGGGACAGCTCAATCAGCCCCAGCATTTT.